The 20 T cell receptor beta chains listed next were all sequenced from one sample in a study of CD4 T cell repertoires and nickel. TCRdb recomputed calls from the RT-PCR reads with MiXCR, one row per CDR3 protein. This sample has under 300 distinct CDR3 sequences; 71% occur once, and the top ten carry approximately 13%. Sequencing was carried out using CD4+ T cells from blood, not recorded whether cultured. The receptors were gathered from a human donor in a nickel allergy study, with or without nickel allergy (not recorded which). It is not recorded whether this sample comes from one donor or several.

The chain joins TRBV6-5 to TRBJ2-1; 7 bases agree with TRBD1. V shed 6 bases and J 7 bases; nucleotides not matched to a gene: 9. Germline lookup yields CDR1 MNHEY and CDR2 SVGAGI. There are 14 residues in the CDR3. As DNA, the CDR3 is TGTGCCAGCAGGCCTGGGGACAGACGTAATGAGCAGTTCTTC. As protein: CASRPGDRRNEQFF.

The chain combines TRBV27 with TRBJ2-2; D not resolved. Germline V gives CDR1 MNHEY, CDR2 SMNVEV (reference sequence). With 5 bases removed from V and 5 bases from J, the gap between germline ends came to 15 bases. This CDR3 has 15 amino acids. The DNA of the CDR3 is TGTGCCAGCAGTGATAACTCTTACGGAACCGGGGAGCTGTTTTTT. Translation: CASSDNSYGTGELFF.

The chain carries TRBV6-1 and TRBJ1-1; 7 bases align to TRBD1. Per the germline V gene, CDR1 is MNHNS and CDR2 is SASEGT. The CDR3 covers 17 residues. Trimming cost V 6 bases and J 0 bases; bases outside gene matches: 13. DNA of the CDR3: TGTGCCAGCAGGGCCAGAGGGGGCCTTTCCATGAACACTGAAGCTTTCTTT. It yields the protein CASRARGGLSMNTEAFF.

The chain links TRBV29-1 to TRBJ2-2; D gene ambiguous. Germline CDR1 is SQVTM and CDR2 is ANQGSEA. V was shortened by 1 base and J by 7 bases, with 10 bases between the two germline ends. The CDR3 sequence is 13 residues long. DNA of the CDR3: TGCAGCGTTGAAGGAGGTGCGAACGGGGAGCTGTTTTTT. It is translated as CSVEGGANGELFF.

The rearrangement joins TRBV30 to TRBJ1-1, with 7 bases fitting TRBD1. Germline lookup yields CDR1 GTSNPN and CDR2 SVGIG (reference sequence). The CDR3 has 14 amino acids. With V trimmed by 3 bases and J by 0 bases, 4 bases remained unmatched. The CDR3 reads CAWSLTGLNTEAFF. Written as DNA, the CDR3 is TGTGCCTGGAGCCTGACAGGGCTGAACACTGAAGCTTTCTTT.

This clonotype was observed a few times. The genes are TRBV5-1 and TRBJ2-1; 12 positions agree with TRBD2. CDR1 SGHRS and CDR2 YFSETQ come from the germline V gene. The CDR3 runs 15 residues. V was clipped by 7 bases and J by 7 bases; unmatched bases: 9. The DNA of the CDR3 is TGCGCCAGCTCCCGACTAGCGGGAGCAGGGAATGAGCAGTTCTTC. Protein: CASSRLAGAGNEQFF.

This clonotype came up a few times. The chain is built from TRBV9 and TRBJ2-1, with 7 bases lining up with TRBD2. Germline V gene lookup returns CDR1 SGDLS and CDR2 YYNGEE. The CDR3 runs 15 residues. Germline trimming cut 4 bases from V and 8 bases from J; bases unmatched to any gene: 12. The CDR3 spells CASSTRRTSTDEQFF. The CDR3 DNA follows: TGTGCCAGCAGCACCCGCCGGACTAGTACTGATGAGCAGTTCTTC.

This chain uses TRBV11-2 with TRBJ2-7; D is possibly TRBD1 (6 bases). This CDR3 is built from 13 residues. Per the germline V gene, CDR1 is SGHAT and CDR2 is FQNNGV. Trimming cost V 7 bases and J 1 base, with 11 bases left between them. Written as DNA, the CDR3 is TGTGCCAGCACGGTCCAGGGGTCCTACGAGCAGTACTTC. Amino acids: CASTVQGSYEQYF.

This chain connects TRBV28 to TRBJ1-2; D is undetermined. The germline CDR1 and CDR2 sequences are MDHEN and SYDVKM. This CDR3 is 14 amino acids long. V was clipped by 7 bases and J by 5 bases, with 17 bases between them. In DNA form, the CDR3 reads TGTGCCAGCACCTCGGTCGCTTCCCCTTATGGCTACACCTTC. Its translation: CASTSVASPYGYTF.

This clonotype was counted between two and nine times. V usage is TRBV3-1 and J usage is TRBJ2-1; TRBD2 agrees at 8 bases. This CDR3 contains 15 residues. The germline V gene has CDR1 LGHDT and CDR2 YNNKEL (reference sequence). J was trimmed by 4 bases and V by 0 bases; bases with no gene match: 2. For the CDR3, the DNA is TGTGCCAGCAGCCAAGAAGCGGGGGCGTACAATGAGCAGTTCTTC. This encodes CASSQEAGAYNEQFF.

This rearrangement joins TRBV18 to TRBJ1-6, with D unclear. Germline CDR1 KGHSH, CDR2 LQKENI. V lost 4 bases to trimming and J lost 6 bases, with 7 bases between them. The CDR3 contains 13 residues. CDR3 region: CASSQARNSPLHF. CDR3 DNA: TGTGCCAGCTCACAGGCCCGTAATTCACCCCTCCACTTT.

This sequence joins TRBV12-3 or TRBV12-4 and TRBJ2-1; 15 bases agree with TRBD2. The V and J ends lost 5 bases and 4 bases, in that order; junction bases with no gene match: 6. This CDR3 region has 17 residues. CDR3 in amino acids: CASSIGTSGRLYNEQFF. CDR3 nucleotides: TGTGCCAGCAGTATCGGGACTAGCGGGAGGCTGTACAATGAGCAGTTCTTC.

This clonotype came up a few times. This chain connects TRBV6-6 to TRBJ1-3, with no clear D. V was cut by 7 bases and J by 0 bases, with 13 bases left in between. CDR3 length: 15 amino acids. Looked up from germline, CDR1 is MNHNY and CDR2 is SVGAGI (reference sequence). The CDR3 region has the DNA TGTGCCAGCACCCGGCCGCCGTCCTCTGGAAACACCATATATTTT. The encoded protein is CASTRPPSSGNTIYF.

CDR3 in amino acids: CASSSGGNEKLFF. CDR3 DNA sequence: TGTGCCAGCAGTTCTGGCGGTAATGAAAAACTGTTTTTT. V is TRBV12-3 or TRBV12-4 and J is TRBJ1-4, with unresolved D. The CDR3 totals 13 residues. Trimming removed 4 bases from V and 4 bases from J, with 7 bases in between.

The CDR3 DNA follows: TGCAGTGCTAGAGATGTAAGGTTGGAGACCCAGTACTTC. It specifies CSARDVRLETQYF. V usage is TRBV20-1 and J usage is TRBJ2-5, with D unresolved. V lost 0 bases, J lost 5 bases, and 10 bases lay in between. Germline CDR1 is DFQATT and CDR2 is SNEGSKA (reference sequence). The CDR3 sequence is 13 residues long.

The V and J genes are TRBV20-1 and TRBJ1-6; no definite D call. Germline V gene sequence: CDR1 DFQATT, CDR2 SNEGSKA (reference sequence). V was trimmed by 4 bases and J by 7 bases, leaving 14 bases between them. The CDR3 sequence is 14 residues long. The CDR3 loop reads CSAILRRGNSPLHF. The CDR3 bases are TGCAGTGCTATTCTCAGGCGAGGGAATTCACCCCTCCACTTT.

This clonotype was observed a single time. The chain recombines TRBV7-9 with TRBJ1-2, with 7 bases lining up with TRBD1. Trimming took 7 bases from V and 8 from J; bases not matched to a gene: 22. Per the germline V gene, CDR1 is SEHNR and CDR2 is FQNEAQ (reference sequence). The length of the CDR3 is 17 residues. The CDR3 sequence is CASNTDGLGPYRGGYTF. In DNA form, the CDR3 reads TGTGCCAGCAACACCGATGGATTGGGGCCGTACAGGGGAGGCTACACCTTC.

The chain recombines TRBV12-3 or TRBV12-4 with TRBJ2-7, with D uncertain. The CDR3 consists of 14 residues. V was cut by 3 bases and J by 0 bases, with 9 bases left in between. CDR3 in DNA: TGTGCCAGCAGTTTGCAACGGAGCTCCTACGAGCAGTACTTC. Its translation is CASSLQRSSYEQYF.

The J gene is TRBJ1-6, the V gene TRBV12-3 or TRBV12-4; tentatively, D is TRBD1 (6 bases). The CDR3 covers 15 residues. The V and J ends lost 4 bases and 8 bases respectively, with 15 bases between them. CDR3 sequence (DNA): TGTGCCAGCAGTTCGACAGGAAGGGACTATTCACCCCTCCACTTT. It is translated as CASSSTGRDYSPLHF.

The chain combines TRBV20-1 with TRBJ2-7; 8 bases are shared with TRBD1. With 2 bases clipped from V and 2 bases from J, the junction kept 11 bases outside the gene matches. CDR3 length equals 16 residues. CDR1 and CDR2 (germline): DFQATT, SNEGSKA (reference sequence). This CDR3 is CSARSNWGQVAYEQYF. The CDR3 DNA is TGCAGTGCTAGATCCAATTGGGGACAGGTAGCCTACGAGCAGTACTTC.